This passage covers 15 T cell receptor beta chains from one sample sequenced in a study of T cells in Graves' hyperthyroidism and ophthalmopathy. RNA transcripts gave rise to amplified TCR beta CDR3 regions. RT-PCR in the first round (using the HTBI primer set) targeted the TCR CDR3. In TCRdb, the multiplex PCR reads were re-called with MiXCR into one record per CDR3 protein. The data show 450,000 to 700,000 distinct CDR3 sequences, more than 45% seen once. Material for sequencing was peripheral blood or thyroid tissue (not recorded which). The receptors originated from an adult woman with Graves' disease, either hyperthyroidism or ophthalmopathy (not recorded which).

This clonotype was picked up many times. The chain uses TRBV12-3 or TRBV12-4 and TRBJ2-7; 7 nucleotides match TRBD1. The trim removed 5 bases at V and 6 bases at J, leaving 7 bases unmatched. This CDR3 spans 13 amino acids. The CDR3, as DNA: TGTGCCAGCAGTAGGGAGACAGGGATCGAGCAGTACTTC. This translates into CASSRETGIEQYF.

About this clonotype: Possible read error: a much larger clone is one base away. The chain has TRBV27 and TRBJ1-1, with D uncertain. The germline V gene encodes CDR1 MNHEY and CDR2 SMNVEV (reference sequence). The CDR3 runs to 13 residues. The CDR3 here is CTSSPAQNTEAFF. CDR3 nucleotide sequence: TGTACCAGCAGTCCAGCCCAGAACACTGAAGCTTTCTTT.

The V call is TRBV20-1, the J call TRBJ1-5, with no clear D. Trimming left V 0 bases short and J 5 bases short, with 20 bases between. CDR3 length equals 17 residues. In germline, CDR1 is DFQATT, CDR2 SNEGSKA (reference sequence). CDR3 bases: TGCAGTGCTAGAGAGGTAGCGGGAGGAGAGACCCATCAGCCCCAGCATTTT. This translates into CSAREVAGGETHQPQHF.

The chain joins TRBV7-9 to TRBJ1-1, with D perhaps matching TRBD1 (5 bases). The CDR3 loop spans 21 amino acids. CDR1 is SEHNR, CDR2 FQNEAQ, per germline (reference sequence). Trimming took off 5 bases at V and 11 bases at J, with 42 bases between the two ends. CDR3 in amino acids: CASSPTGVYMVRVSSLNRAFF. The CDR3 nucleotides are TGTGCCAGCAGCCCCACCGGTGTGTATATGGTGCGGGTTTCATCTTTAAACAGGGCTTTCTTT.

The genes are TRBV4-2 and TRBJ1-6, with a possible D match to TRBD1 (5 bases). The ends were cut back, 4 bases at V and 7 bases at J, with 14 bases in the middle. In germline, CDR1 is LGHNA, CDR2 YNFKEQ. CDR3 size: 15 residues. The DNA for the CDR3 is TGTGCCAGCAGCCCGGGGCAGGGAAGAAATTCACCCCTCCACTTT. It codes for CASSPGQGRNSPLHF.

The chain couples TRBV2 to TRBJ2-7; D is uncertain. The CDR3 is made up of 11 amino acids. Germline values: CDR1 SNHLY, CDR2 FYNNEI. The germline V and J ends were trimmed by 10 bases and 7 bases, with 14 bases remaining between them. DNA for the CDR3: TGTGCCATCCGCGGACGGGCAGAGCAGTACTTC. This sequence encodes CAIRGRAEQYF.

In its sample, this clonotype was seen many times. The chain couples TRBV7-2 to TRBJ1-5; tentative D call: TRBD1 (5 bases). The CDR3 contains 15 residues. Germline assignment: CDR1 SGHTA and CDR2 FQGNSA. Trimming removed 5 bases from V and 9 bases from J, with 20 bases in between. The CDR3 DNA sequence: TGTGCCAGCAGCCCCACCCTAGCAGGGAATGGGCCCCAGCATTTT. Its translation: CASSPTLAGNGPQHF.

The chain uses TRBV20-1 and TRBJ2-5, with D perhaps matching TRBD2 (5 bases). The V end was cut by 6 bases, the J end by 2 bases, with 10 bases between. Germline CDR1 reads DFQATT; CDR2 reads SNEGSKA (reference sequence). CDR3 length equals 12 residues. The CDR3 is CSAIRGQETQYF. CDR3 in DNA: TGCAGTGCCATCCGGGGTCAAGAGACCCAGTACTTC.

This clonotype was recorded at least ten times. The rearrangement joins TRBV5-1 to TRBJ1-2; D ambiguous. With 3 bases removed from V and 6 bases from J, the gap between germline ends came to 12 bases. The CDR3 runs to 13 residues. Germline V CDR1 and CDR2: SGHRS, YFSETQ. CDR3 in amino acids: CASSSRTVDGYTF. For the CDR3, the DNA is TGCGCCAGCAGCTCTAGGACTGTGGATGGCTACACCTTC.

This clonotype was detected only a few times. The chain is built from TRBV6-5 and TRBJ2-2; 11 bases align to TRBD2. V shed 7 bases and J 3 bases; nucleotides not matched to a gene: 10. This CDR3 region has 17 residues. Germline V gene lookup returns CDR1 MNHEY and CDR2 SVGAGI. The CDR3 DNA follows: TGTGCCAGCAAACTACTAGCGGGAGTACCCCACACCGGGGAGCTGTTTTTT. Protein: CASKLLAGVPHTGELFF.

This rearrangement joins TRBV28 to TRBJ2-7; a possible D gene is TRBD1 (5 bases). Trimming shortened V by 6 bases and J by 3 bases, and 15 bases separated the two germline ends. The CDR3 runs 14 residues. In germline, CDR1 is MDHEN, CDR2 SYDVKM. The CDR3: CASSRTSIFYEQYF. DNA for the CDR3: TGTGCCAGCAGCCGGACATCCATTTTCTACGAGCAGTACTTC. The full variable domain, completed using reference TRBV28 and TRBJ2-7, is DVKVTQSSRYLVKRTGEKVFLECVQDMDHENMFWYRQDPGLGLRLIYFSYDVKMKEKGDIPEGYSVSREKKERFSLILESASTNQTSMYLCASSRTSIFYEQYFGPGTRLTVT.

The chain carries TRBV5-1 and TRBJ2-7; either TRBD1 or TRBD2 may supply D (6 bases each). V dropped 5 bases and J dropped 6 bases, with 12 bases sitting between them. The CDR3 extends over 12 amino acids. The V gene's germline CDR1 is SGHRS and CDR2 YFSETQ. For the CDR3, the DNA is TGCGCCAGCAGGCGGGACAACCGCGAGCAGTACTTC. Translation gives CASRRDNREQYF.

This clonotype was seen ten or more times. This rearrangement joins TRBV9 to TRBJ2-7; 9 bases align to TRBD1. V lost 2 bases, J lost 0 bases, and 3 bases stayed unmatched. CDR1 and CDR2 from the germline V gene are SGDLS and YYNGEE. The CDR3 totals 15 residues. For the CDR3, the DNA is TGTGCCAGCAGCGTTGGGACAGGGAGCTCCTACGAGCAGTACTTC. It codes for CASSVGTGSSYEQYF. Full variable domain (missing parts from reference TRBV9 and TRBJ2-7): DSGVTQTPKHLITATGQRVTLRCSPRSGDLSVYWYQQSLDQGLQFLIQYYNGEERAKGNILERFSAQQFPDLHSELNLSSLELGDSALYFCASSVGTGSSYEQYFGPGTRLTVT.

The genes are TRBV15 and TRBJ1-2; a possible D gene is TRBD1 (6 bases). Germline assignment: CDR1 LNHNV and CDR2 YYDKDF (reference sequence). V lost 0 bases, J lost 6 bases, and 14 bases lay in between. The length of the CDR3 is 15 residues. The CDR3 region has the DNA TGTGCCACCAGCAGAGATCCGGTGGCAGGGGATGGCTACACCTTC. Its protein is CATSRDPVAGDGYTF.

V and J are TRBV24-1 and TRBJ2-1; no reliable D call. The CDR3 totals 13 residues. Germline V gene data show CDR1 as KGHDR and CDR2 as SFDVKD. V was pared by 5 bases and J by 8 bases, with 12 bases between. The CDR3: CATSVLEIDEQFF. CDR3 bases: TGTGCCACCAGTGTTCTGGAGATCGATGAGCAGTTCTTC.